This T cell receptor (beta chain) stems from a study of blood T cell repertoires in COVID-19. Study at large: The samples span acute and convalescent COVID-19 from the United States, Italy and Spain. The analysed material was cDNA or gDNA that came from T cells, B-cell-depleted T cells, or PBMCs.

The CDR3 has 16 amino acids. The germline CDR1 and CDR2 sequences are KGHDR and SFDVKD. V lost 5 bases to trimming and J lost 5 bases; unmatched junction nucleotides: 10. Generated by immunoSEQ multiplex PCR, the TCRdb table keeps only in-frame clones and is missing some. In the table there are 250,000 to 300,000 clones, 83% of which are singletons. This sequence originates from a man aged 80 or over with acute or convalescent COVID-19. V is TRBV24-1 and J is TRBJ2-5; TRBD1 matches 10 bases. The sample comprised peripheral blood. The CDR3 sequence: CATSGSPGQGRETQYF. The CDR3 nucleotides read TGTGCCACCAGTGGTAGCCCGGGACAGGGGAGGGAGACCCAGTACTTC.